This T cell receptor beta chain was recovered during a study of response to subunit inactivated influenza vaccine (dated by TCRdb to about 2018). A note on the overall study: To follow how T cells responded to a trivalent subunit inactivated influenza vaccine, the researchers relied on deep quantitative profiling of the T cell receptor repertoire. Results and caveats for the whole study, not just this receptor: The authors proposed that each seasonal influenza vaccination may bring in only a limited number of new T cells.

This clonotype was seen more than once but under ten times. It has no known antigen specificity. Nothing much larger sits one base from this clone, and base qualities are not available. Library prep was done by RT-PCR. TCRdb lists the instrument as Illumina HiSeq 2500. TCRdb handled the public reads itself, with Q25 trimming in fastp and clone calling in MiXCR, and kept productive beta chains. Each entry is one CDR3 protein sequence, shown with its most common DNA and genes. The sample profile shows around 600,000 distinct CDR3 sequences; 11% of them were found once. Of the sample, 8% to 13% falls within the top ten clones. The germline V gene supplies CDR1 SGHVS and CDR2 FQNEAQ. Trimming at the junction amounts to 2 bases on V and 3 bases on J, and the germline ends lie 13 bases apart. From the cysteine through the phenylalanine, the CDR3 covers 15 amino acids. The entry retains the CDR3 DNA only, 45 bases that are in frame from base 1.

This sample was also put to use in a study of T cells expressing NK-cell markers. The second paper states: TCR beta cDNA libraries were prepared using 5'RACE template switching, which introduced a universal primer site and unique molecular identifiers. In sorted CD3+CD56+NKG2C+, CD3+CD56+NKG2C- and CD3+CD56-NKG2C+ T-cell subsets from 8 or 9 donors, TCR beta-chain repertoires were profiled. Among the eight sequenced donors, seven were HCMV-seropositive and one was HCMV-seronegative. In several experiments an anti-gammadeltaTCR antibody was added to restrict sorting to alphabetaTCR-expressing T cells. In six donors, the dominant CD3+CD56+NKG2C+ clonotypes were among the top 10 CD8+ clonotypes and accounted for about 1.0-7.5% of CD8+ T cells. Those dominant clonotypes were again the most abundant among CD3+CD56-NKG2C+ cells in a handful of donors, at roughly 28.3-60.1%. It remained unclear whether the expanded NKG2C-expressing T cell clones were specific for HCMV antigens. The eight sequenced donors were randomly selected healthy volunteers, three men and five women. To determine HCMV serostatus, a commercial ELISA kit was used to detect HCMV-specific IgG in serum. Peripheral blood mononuclear cells were isolated from blood by Ficoll density gradient centrifugation. For roughly 6 donors, bulk peripheral blood T-cell repertoires were additionally sequenced from unsorted PBMC. Synthesis of cDNA was primed from the TCR beta constant segment and was followed by two consecutive PCR amplification steps. Libraries were sequenced as 2 x 150 bp reads on Illumina HiSeq 2000/2500, MiSeq or NextSeq. MIGEC handled demultiplexing of the reads and grouping by UMI, while MiTCR was used to assemble and quantify clonotypes. Only TCR cDNA sequences supported by at least two reads were kept to exclude erroneous sequences. The tcR package was used for downstream repertoire analysis, and clonotypes were matched across fractions by CDR3 nucleotide sequence plus V segment. VDJmatch was used to annotate antigen specificity against VDJdb, with one amino acid substitution allowed in CDR3.

The material sequenced was PBMCs from blood, taken on the day of vaccination. This receptor was identified in a man aged 50 to 60 who received an inactivated influenza vaccine. Donor details come from another sample of the same person, matched by shared clones. The rearranged segments are TRBV7-8 and TRBJ2-5; the D gene lacks a confident call. CDR3 sequence: CASSLTIGLEETQYF. The bases are TGTGCCAGCAGCTTAACTATTGGGTTGGAAGAGACCCAGTACTTC.